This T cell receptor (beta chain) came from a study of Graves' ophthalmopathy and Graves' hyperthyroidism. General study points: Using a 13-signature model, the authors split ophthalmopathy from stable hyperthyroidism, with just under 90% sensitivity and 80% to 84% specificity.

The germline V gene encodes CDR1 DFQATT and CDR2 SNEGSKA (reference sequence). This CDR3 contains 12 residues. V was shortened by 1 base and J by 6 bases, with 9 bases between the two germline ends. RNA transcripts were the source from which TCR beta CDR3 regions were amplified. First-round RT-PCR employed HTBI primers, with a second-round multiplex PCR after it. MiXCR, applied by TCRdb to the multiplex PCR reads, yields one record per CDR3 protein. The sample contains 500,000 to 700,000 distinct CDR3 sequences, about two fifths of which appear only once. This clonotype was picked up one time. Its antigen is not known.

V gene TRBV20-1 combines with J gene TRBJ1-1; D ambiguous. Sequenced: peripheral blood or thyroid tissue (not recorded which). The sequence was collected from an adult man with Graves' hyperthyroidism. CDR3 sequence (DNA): TGCAGTGCTAGAGGAGGGATGGCTGAAGCTTTCTTT. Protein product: CSARGGMAEAFF.